This is a list of T cell receptor beta chains from one sample in a study of T cell responses to AZD1222 COVID-19 vaccine. TCRdb's table, derived via immunoSEQ multiplex PCR, lists solely in-frame clones and lacks some. The table shows under 100,000 clones, with approximately 86% occurring only once. Sequenced here: peripheral blood, sampled on day 0 of AZD1222 vaccination. Every receptor here comes from an adult in good health. The CDR3 runs from the conserved cysteine through the conserved F or W.

V gene: TRBV3-1/TRBV3-2
CDR3 protein: CASSPGMEYGYTF

V gene: TRBV19
CDR3 protein: CASSTQQYNEKLFF

V gene: TRBV7-8
CDR3 protein: CASSLGTRTYF

V gene: TRBV28
CDR3 protein: CASSAGQDRSYNSPLHF

V gene: TRBV11-2
CDR3 protein: CASSLYGWTSGDQTDTQYF

V gene: TRBV28
CDR3 protein: CASSRTTGNTIYF

V gene: TRBV6-5
CDR3 protein: CASSYSPGEEAFF

V gene: TRBV11-2
CDR3 protein: CASSLGSGKDEKLFF

V gene: TRBV28
CDR3 protein: CASSSGRRIYGYTF

V gene: TRBV5-5
CDR3 protein: CASSLSTDEKLFF

V gene: TRBV5-1
CDR3 protein: CASSLGMIRGNSPLHF

V gene: TRBV5-1
CDR3 protein: CASSLDNTATDTQYF

V gene: TRBV6-5
CDR3 protein: CASSLGLYQPQHF

V gene: TRBV7-2
CDR3 protein: CASSLWGAQGTEAFF

V gene: TRBV4-2
CDR3 protein: CASSRYSETVKDEQFF

V gene: TRBV19
CDR3 protein: CASMTRTNSPLHF

V gene: TRBV25-1
CDR3 protein: CASSERGPDEKLFF

V gene: TRBV5-4
CDR3 protein: CASSFGGGQGVGGNQPQHF

V gene: TRBV28
CDR3 protein: CASSSNLQGARQETQYF

V gene: TRBV30
CDR3 protein: CAWSRNRGPYEQYF

V gene: TRBV15
CDR3 protein: CATSREGGGDSSCEQYF

V gene: TRBV7-2
CDR3 protein: CASSLVGRLSYNEQFF

V gene: TRBV2
CDR3 protein: CASGPPTSGENEQFF

V gene: TRBV7-9
CDR3 protein: CASSLAYGGEQFF

V gene: TRBV30
CDR3 protein: CGHRVAGNTGELFF